A selection of T cell receptor beta chains follows, all from one sample in a study of T cells after yellow fever vaccination. Each CDR3 protein is one row after TCRdb ran MiXCR on the 5' RACE reads. This table holds about 350,000 distinct CDR3 sequences, around 10% found once. The source was PBMCs, collected on the day of the first yellow fever vaccination. Source of these receptors: a young man who received the YFV17D yellow fever vaccine. CDR3s include the opening cysteine and the closing phenylalanine or tryptophan. The D gene is left open where the match is weak. For some rows the clone size is stated as once, few or many, or as a class when expanded; others skip it.

clone_size: many; v_call: TRBV24-1; j_call: TRBJ2-5; d_call: TRBD1; cdr3_aa: CATSEPGTGQQETQYF; cdr3_nt: TGTGCCACCAGTGAGCCCGGGACAGGGCAACAAGAGACCCAGTACTTC
clone_size: -; v_call: TRBV20-1; j_call: TRBJ1-2; d_call: -; cdr3_aa: CSARVADSVYGYTF; cdr3_nt: TGCAGTGCTAGAGTCGCGGATTCGGTCTATGGCTACACCTTC
clone_size: -; v_call: TRBV3-1; j_call: TRBJ1-1; d_call: -; cdr3_aa: CASSQEAGGREAFF; cdr3_nt: TGTGCCAGCAGCCAAGAAGCTGGGGGCAGAGAAGCTTTCTTT
clone_size: many; v_call: TRBV10-3; j_call: TRBJ2-3; d_call: -; cdr3_aa: CAISSLQGSDTQYF; cdr3_nt: TGTGCCATCAGTTCCCTGCAGGGCTCAGATACGCAGTATTTT
clone_size: few; v_call: TRBV2; j_call: TRBJ2-3; d_call: -; cdr3_aa: CASALGDTQYF; cdr3_nt: TGTGCCAGCGCTCTCGGGGATACGCAGTATTTT
clone_size: few; v_call: TRBV10-3; j_call: TRBJ2-5; d_call: TRBD2; cdr3_aa: CAVASGEMETQYF; cdr3_nt: TGTGCCGTAGCTAGCGGGGAAATGGAGACCCAGTACTTC
clone_size: few; v_call: TRBV4-3; j_call: TRBJ2-2; d_call: -; cdr3_aa: CASSQRDPLAGELFF; cdr3_nt: TGCGCCAGCAGCCAACGGGACCCTTTGGCCGGGGAGCTGTTTTTT
clone_size: few; v_call: TRBV2; j_call: TRBJ1-1; d_call: -; cdr3_aa: CASSDEGTEAFF; cdr3_nt: TGTGCCAGCAGTGATGAGGGGACTGAAGCTTTCTTT
clone_size: -; v_call: TRBV15; j_call: TRBJ2-5; d_call: -; cdr3_aa: CATSRDPGEETQYF; cdr3_nt: TGTGCCACCAGCAGAGACCCGGGGGAGGAGACCCAGTACTTC
clone_size: few; v_call: TRBV20-1; j_call: TRBJ1-6; d_call: -; cdr3_aa: CSARESEGSNSPLHF; cdr3_nt: TGCAGTGCTAGAGAATCGGAGGGGAGTAATTCACCCCTCCACTTT
clone_size: few; v_call: TRBV4-1; j_call: TRBJ1-1; d_call: -; cdr3_aa: CASSQDYPQGSGTEAFF; cdr3_nt: TGCGCCAGCAGCCAAGATTATCCCCAGGGAAGCGGGACTGAAGCTTTCTTT
clone_size: -; v_call: TRBV5-1; j_call: TRBJ2-5; d_call: -; cdr3_aa: CASSLGSEQETQYF; cdr3_nt: TGCGCCAGCAGCTTGGGGTCAGAGCAAGAGACCCAGTACTTC
clone_size: many; v_call: TRBV6-1; j_call: TRBJ1-5; d_call: TRBD1; cdr3_aa: CASSDPGQGRDQPQHF; cdr3_nt: TGTGCCAGCAGTGACCCCGGACAGGGGAGGGATCAGCCCCAGCATTTT
clone_size: few; v_call: TRBV9; j_call: TRBJ1-4; d_call: -; cdr3_aa: CASSAGSGAGDYEKLFF; cdr3_nt: TGTGCCAGCAGCGCCGGGAGCGGGGCAGGGGACTACGAAAAACTGTTTTTT
clone_size: few; v_call: TRBV6-5; j_call: TRBJ2-7; d_call: -; cdr3_aa: CASSYSGGMYEQYF; cdr3_nt: TGTGCCAGCAGTTACTCGGGCGGCATGTACGAGCAGTACTTC
clone_size: -; v_call: TRBV4-1; j_call: TRBJ2-4; d_call: TRBD2; cdr3_aa: CASSQAFSGGRNIQYF; cdr3_nt: TGCGCCAGCAGCCAAGCTTTTTCGGGGGGGCGGAACATTCAGTACTTC
clone_size: few; v_call: TRBV12-5; j_call: TRBJ1-1; d_call: TRBD1; cdr3_aa: CASGLVLGGQATEAFF; cdr3_nt: TGTGCTAGTGGTTTGGTACTAGGGGGCCAGGCCACTGAAGCTTTCTTT
clone_size: -; v_call: TRBV5-1; j_call: TRBJ1-2; d_call: -; cdr3_aa: CASSTGEDYGYTF; cdr3_nt: TGCGCCAGCAGCACGGGGGAGGACTATGGCTACACCTTC
clone_size: once; v_call: TRBV4-3; j_call: TRBJ2-3; d_call: TRBD2; cdr3_aa: CASSQGWAGDGTDTQYF; cdr3_nt: TGCGCCAGCAGCCAAGGTTGGGCGGGGGACGGAACAGATACGCAGTATTTT
clone_size: few; v_call: TRBV5-1; j_call: TRBJ2-2; d_call: TRBD1; cdr3_aa: CASSLGRRTGTTGELFF; cdr3_nt: TGCGCCAGCAGCCTTGGAAGGAGGACAGGGACCACCGGGGAGCTGTTTTTT
clone_size: -; v_call: TRBV29-1; j_call: TRBJ2-3; d_call: TRBD2; cdr3_aa: CSVRETSGYTDTQYF; cdr3_nt: TGCAGCGTGAGGGAGACTAGCGGCTACACAGATACGCAGTATTTT
clone_size: few; v_call: TRBV4-2; j_call: TRBJ2-7; d_call: TRBD2; cdr3_aa: CASSQGGGTQYEQYF; cdr3_nt: TGTGCCAGCAGCCAAGGCGGGGGGACTCAATACGAGCAGTACTTC
clone_size: -; v_call: TRBV7-2; j_call: TRBJ2-3; d_call: -; cdr3_aa: CASRSSDTQYF; cdr3_nt: TGTGCCAGCAGGAGTTCAGATACGCAGTATTTT
clone_size: few; v_call: TRBV20-1; j_call: TRBJ2-5; d_call: -; cdr3_aa: CSAPLRGGETQYF; cdr3_nt: TGCAGTGCTCCCCTCAGGGGGGGGGAGACCCAGTACTTC
clone_size: many; v_call: TRBV4-1; j_call: TRBJ1-4; d_call: -; cdr3_aa: CASSQGLQATNEKLFF; cdr3_nt: TGCGCCAGCAGCCAAGGCCTACAGGCAACTAATGAAAAACTGTTTTTT
clone_size: -; v_call: TRBV5-1; j_call: TRBJ1-6; d_call: -; cdr3_aa: CASSLGSYGGSRHF; cdr3_nt: TGCGCCAGCAGCTTGGGGAGTTACGGTGGGAGTCGCCACTTT
clone_size: -; v_call: TRBV29-1; j_call: TRBJ2-3; d_call: -; cdr3_aa: CSATETGMSTDTQYF; cdr3_nt: TGCAGCGCTACCGAGACAGGAATGAGCACAGATACGCAGTATTTT
clone_size: many; v_call: TRBV4-1; j_call: TRBJ2-7; d_call: -; cdr3_aa: CASSHNQGPMYGEQYF; cdr3_nt: TGCGCCAGCAGCCACAACCAGGGGCCCATGTATGGCGAGCAGTACTTC
clone_size: -; v_call: TRBV5-1; j_call: TRBJ1-2; d_call: -; cdr3_aa: CASSLEPGSPLSGYTF; cdr3_nt: TGCGCCAGCAGCTTGGAGCCCGGTAGCCCCCTATCCGGCTACACCTTC
clone_size: -; v_call: TRBV24-1; j_call: TRBJ2-1; d_call: -; cdr3_aa: CATSVQDYNEQFF; cdr3_nt: TGTGCCACCAGTGTTCAGGACTACAATGAGCAGTTCTTC
clone_size: -; v_call: TRBV7-8; j_call: TRBJ2-1; d_call: -; cdr3_aa: CASSPRLLYNEQFF; cdr3_nt: TGTGCCAGCAGCCCCCGACTACTATACAATGAGCAGTTCTTC
clone_size: once; v_call: TRBV5-6; j_call: TRBJ2-3; d_call: -; cdr3_aa: CASSLEVDSTDTQYF; cdr3_nt: TGTGCCAGCAGCTTGGAGGTAGACAGCACAGATACGCAGTATTTT
clone_size: few; v_call: TRBV4-3; j_call: TRBJ2-5; d_call: -; cdr3_aa: CASSLPPSDETQYF; cdr3_nt: TGCGCCAGCAGCCTCCCCCCGTCCGATGAGACCCAGTACTTC